This is a list of T cell receptor beta chains from one sample in a study of post-analysis software for immune sequencing data. MiXCR was run by TCRdb on the PCR reads, yielding one entry per CDR3 protein. The table lists roughly 600,000 distinct CDR3 sequences, roughly 45% of them singletons. The sequenced sample consisted of blood. The receptors come from a girl under 18 with multiple sclerosis. Both conserved end residues are part of each CDR3. The order of the fields is D gene, J gene, clone size, V gene, CDR3 protein, CDR3 DNA. A D gene is named only where the DNA matches it firmly. Size is omitted from some rows. Given values are once, few, many or a class for expanded clones.

d_gene: TRBD2
j_gene: TRBJ2-5
abundance: NA
v_gene: TRBV4-1
CDR3aa: CASSQTRGGAQETQYF
CDR3nt: TGCGCCAGCAGCCAGACCCGCGGGGGGGCCCAAGAGACCCAGTACTTC

d_gene: NA
j_gene: TRBJ2-4
abundance: few
v_gene: TRBV13
CDR3aa: CASSSALREQYF
CDR3nt: TGTGCCAGCAGCTCCGCCCTAAGGGAGCAGTACTTC

d_gene: TRBD1
j_gene: TRBJ1-5
abundance: NA
v_gene: TRBV29-1
CDR3aa: CSVWTGGRQPQHF
CDR3nt: TGCAGCGTGTGGACAGGGGGCCGTCAGCCCCAGCATTTT

d_gene: NA
j_gene: TRBJ2-3
abundance: NA
v_gene: TRBV12-3/TRBV12-4
CDR3aa: CASSPFGDTDTQYF
CDR3nt: TGTGCCAGCAGTCCTTTCGGGGACACAGATACGCAGTATTTT

d_gene: TRBD2
j_gene: TRBJ2-1
abundance: NA
v_gene: TRBV7-9
CDR3aa: CASSLEASGSTYNEQFF
CDR3nt: TGTGCCAGCAGCTTAGAAGCTAGCGGGAGCACCTACAATGAGCAGTTCTTC

d_gene: NA
j_gene: TRBJ2-3
abundance: few
v_gene: TRBV29-1
CDR3aa: CSLERGTDTQYF
CDR3nt: TGCAGCCTCGAGCGGGGCACAGATACGCAGTATTTT

d_gene: NA
j_gene: TRBJ1-2
abundance: once
v_gene: TRBV24-1
CDR3aa: CATSAGSYGYTF
CDR3nt: TGTGCCACCAGTGCAGGAAGCTATGGCTACACCTTC

d_gene: TRBD2
j_gene: TRBJ2-2
abundance: NA
v_gene: TRBV20-1
CDR3aa: CSARRPSGLSGELFF
CDR3nt: TGCAGTGCTAGAAGGCCTAGCGGTTTGTCCGGGGAGCTGTTTTTT

d_gene: TRBD2
j_gene: TRBJ2-3
abundance: few
v_gene: TRBV20-1
CDR3aa: CSVWTSQGTQYF
CDR3nt: TGCAGTGTATGGACTAGTCAGGGTACGCAGTATTTT

d_gene: TRBD1
j_gene: TRBJ2-7
abundance: NA
v_gene: TRBV15
CDR3aa: CATSKDRGYEQYF
CDR3nt: TGTGCCACCAGCAAAGACAGGGGTTACGAGCAGTACTTC

d_gene: NA
j_gene: TRBJ1-1
abundance: NA
v_gene: TRBV19
CDR3aa: CASMEGVGTEAFF
CDR3nt: TGTGCCAGTATGGAGGGAGTGGGCACTGAAGCTTTCTTT

d_gene: TRBD1
j_gene: TRBJ2-7
abundance: NA
v_gene: TRBV3-1
CDR3aa: CASSQVLPGQGLYEQYF
CDR3nt: TGTGCCAGCAGCCAAGTCCTGCCGGGACAGGGTCTTTACGAGCAGTACTTC

d_gene: TRBD2
j_gene: TRBJ2-3
abundance: NA
v_gene: TRBV3-1
CDR3aa: CASSQVTSGRARDTQYF
CDR3nt: TGTGCCAGCAGCCAAGTGACTAGCGGGAGGGCCAGGGATACGCAGTATTTT

d_gene: TRBD1
j_gene: TRBJ1-4
abundance: NA
v_gene: TRBV2
CDR3aa: CASSDETGQNEKLFF
CDR3nt: TGTGCCAGCAGTGATGAGACAGGGCAGAATGAAAAACTGTTTTTT

d_gene: NA
j_gene: TRBJ2-7
abundance: NA
v_gene: TRBV12-3/TRBV12-4
CDR3aa: CASSPGHVYEQYF
CDR3nt: TGTGCCAGCAGCCCGGGACACGTCTACGAGCAGTACTTC

d_gene: TRBD2
j_gene: TRBJ2-3
abundance: NA
v_gene: TRBV12-3/TRBV12-4
CDR3aa: CASRAGGVTDTQYF
CDR3nt: TGTGCCAGCAGGGCGGGGGGAGTCACAGATACGCAGTATTTT

d_gene: NA
j_gene: TRBJ1-2
abundance: few
v_gene: TRBV12-3/TRBV12-4
CDR3aa: CACSLTRTGGYTF
CDR3nt: TGTGCCTGCAGTTTAACGAGGACTGGGGGCTACACCTTC

d_gene: NA
j_gene: TRBJ1-1
abundance: few
v_gene: TRBV6-2/TRBV6-3
CDR3aa: CASSYRRETEAFF
CDR3nt: TGTGCCAGCAGTTACCGGAGGGAAACTGAAGCTTTCTTT

d_gene: NA
j_gene: TRBJ2-3
abundance: few
v_gene: TRBV5-1
CDR3aa: CASSYDDTDTQYF
CDR3nt: TGCGCCAGCAGCTATGACGACACAGATACGCAGTATTTT

d_gene: TRBD1
j_gene: TRBJ2-7
abundance: NA
v_gene: TRBV3-1
CDR3aa: CASSARDRASYEQYF
CDR3nt: TGTGCCAGCAGCGCCCGGGACAGGGCTTCCTACGAGCAGTACTTC

d_gene: TRBD2
j_gene: TRBJ2-3
abundance: NA
v_gene: TRBV7-6
CDR3aa: CASSLEGLAPHWYF
CDR3nt: TGTGCCAGCAGCTTAGAGGGACTAGCGCCACATTGGTATTTT

d_gene: NA
j_gene: TRBJ2-3
abundance: few
v_gene: TRBV5-1
CDR3aa: CASSLDGIPTDTQYF
CDR3nt: TGCGCCAGCAGCTTGGATGGGATACCCACAGATACGCAGTATTTT

d_gene: TRBD1
j_gene: TRBJ2-1
abundance: NA
v_gene: TRBV11-2
CDR3aa: CASSSPGTGEQFF
CDR3nt: TGTGCCAGCAGCTCTCCCGGGACAGGTGAGCAGTTCTTC

d_gene: TRBD2
j_gene: TRBJ2-1
abundance: few
v_gene: TRBV24-1
CDR3aa: CATSDSPGLAGLRNNEQFF
CDR3nt: TGTGCCACCAGTGATTCCCCGGGACTAGCGGGACTTCGGAACAATGAGCAGTTCTTC

d_gene: NA
j_gene: TRBJ1-2
abundance: few
v_gene: TRBV18
CDR3aa: CASSPGIEDNYGYTF
CDR3nt: TGTGCCAGCTCACCGGGGATAGAGGATAACTATGGCTACACCTTC

d_gene: NA
j_gene: TRBJ1-2
abundance: NA
v_gene: TRBV6-8
CDR3aa: CASSPAGIGGYTF
CDR3nt: TGTGCCAGCAGCCCCGCAGGGATAGGCGGCTACACCTTC

d_gene: NA
j_gene: TRBJ2-7
abundance: NA
v_gene: TRBV13
CDR3aa: CASSSLRYEQYF
CDR3nt: TGTGCCAGCAGCTCCTTGAGGTACGAGCAGTACTTC

d_gene: NA
j_gene: TRBJ1-5
abundance: few
v_gene: TRBV2
CDR3aa: CASVQGLNQPQHF
CDR3nt: TGTGCCAGCGTACAGGGCCTGAATCAGCCCCAGCATTTT

d_gene: NA
j_gene: TRBJ1-2
abundance: NA
v_gene: TRBV20-1
CDR3aa: CSARGSRGFPNYGYTF
CDR3nt: TGCAGTGCTAGAGGCTCTCGGGGATTCCCTAACTATGGCTACACCTTC

d_gene: TRBD2
j_gene: TRBJ2-3
abundance: few
v_gene: TRBV2
CDR3aa: CASSDQRGGTDTQYF
CDR3nt: TGTGCCAGCAGTGATCAGCGGGGGGGCACAGATACGCAGTATTTT

d_gene: TRBD1
j_gene: TRBJ1-2
abundance: once
v_gene: TRBV7-8
CDR3aa: CASSSRTGAIANYGYTF
CDR3nt: TGTGCCAGCAGCTCCAGGACAGGGGCGATAGCTAACTATGGCTACACCTTC

d_gene: NA
j_gene: TRBJ1-2
abundance: NA
v_gene: TRBV6-6
CDR3aa: CASSPQGGINYGYTF
CDR3nt: TGTGCCAGCAGTCCCCAAGGGGGGATCAACTATGGCTACACCTTC

d_gene: TRBD2
j_gene: TRBJ2-1
abundance: NA
v_gene: TRBV10-3
CDR3aa: CAIRESGRANEQFF
CDR3nt: TGTGCCATCAGGGAGAGCGGGAGAGCGAATGAGCAGTTCTTC

d_gene: NA
j_gene: TRBJ2-1
abundance: NA
v_gene: TRBV6-6
CDR3aa: CASWSSYNEQFF
CDR3nt: TGTGCCAGCTGGAGCTCCTACAATGAGCAGTTCTTC

d_gene: NA
j_gene: TRBJ2-7
abundance: NA
v_gene: TRBV7-8
CDR3aa: CASSLAQGNPSYEQYF
CDR3nt: TGTGCCAGCAGCTTAGCGCAAGGGAACCCCTCCTACGAGCAGTACTTC

d_gene: NA
j_gene: TRBJ1-3
abundance: NA
v_gene: TRBV9
CDR3aa: CASSRSGNTIYF
CDR3nt: TGTGCCAGCAGCAGGAGCGGAAACACCATATATTTT

d_gene: TRBD1
j_gene: TRBJ1-5
abundance: NA
v_gene: TRBV12-3/TRBV12-4
CDR3aa: CASSTGTGVHQPQHF
CDR3nt: TGTGCCAGCAGCACCGGGACAGGGGTCCATCAGCCCCAGCATTTT

d_gene: NA
j_gene: TRBJ1-2
abundance: few
v_gene: TRBV11-3
CDR3aa: CASSLEAGRGYTF
CDR3nt: TGTGCCAGCAGCTTAGAGGCAGGCCGGGGCTACACCTTC

d_gene: NA
j_gene: TRBJ2-3
abundance: NA
v_gene: TRBV12-3/TRBV12-4
CDR3aa: CASSLTRSTDTQYF
CDR3nt: TGTGCCAGCAGTTTGACCCGAAGCACAGATACGCAGTATTTT

d_gene: NA
j_gene: TRBJ1-2
abundance: NA
v_gene: TRBV5-1
CDR3aa: CASSLTTGLNYGYTF
CDR3nt: TGCGCCAGCAGCTTGACCACAGGATTGAACTATGGCTACACCTTC

d_gene: TRBD2
j_gene: TRBJ2-6
abundance: NA
v_gene: TRBV5-1
CDR3aa: CASSSGGRSSGANVLTF
CDR3nt: TGCGCCAGCAGCTCGGGGGGACGTAGCTCTGGGGCCAACGTCCTGACTTTC

d_gene: TRBD2
j_gene: TRBJ2-7
abundance: NA
v_gene: TRBV5-5
CDR3aa: CASRATSGSANSYEQYF
CDR3nt: TGTGCCAGCAGGGCGACTAGCGGGAGCGCGAACTCCTACGAGCAGTACTTC